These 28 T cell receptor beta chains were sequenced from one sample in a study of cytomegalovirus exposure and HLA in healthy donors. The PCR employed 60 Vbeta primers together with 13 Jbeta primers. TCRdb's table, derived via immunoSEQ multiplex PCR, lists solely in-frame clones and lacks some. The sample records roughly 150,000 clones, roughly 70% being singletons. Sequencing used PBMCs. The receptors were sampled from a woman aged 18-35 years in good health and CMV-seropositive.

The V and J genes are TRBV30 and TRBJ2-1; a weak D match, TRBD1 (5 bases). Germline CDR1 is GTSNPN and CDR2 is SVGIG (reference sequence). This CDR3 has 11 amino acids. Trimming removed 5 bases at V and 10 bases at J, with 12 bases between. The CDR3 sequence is CAWGAGWEQFF. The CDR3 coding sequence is TGTGCCTGGGGGGCCGGGTGGGAGCAGTTCTTC.

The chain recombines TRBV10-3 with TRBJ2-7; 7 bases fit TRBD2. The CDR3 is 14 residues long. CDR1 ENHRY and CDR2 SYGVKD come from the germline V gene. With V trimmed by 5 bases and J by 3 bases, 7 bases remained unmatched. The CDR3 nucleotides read TGTGCCATCAGTCCCAGCGGGGCTCACTACGAGCAGTACTTC. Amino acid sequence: CAISPSGAHYEQYF.

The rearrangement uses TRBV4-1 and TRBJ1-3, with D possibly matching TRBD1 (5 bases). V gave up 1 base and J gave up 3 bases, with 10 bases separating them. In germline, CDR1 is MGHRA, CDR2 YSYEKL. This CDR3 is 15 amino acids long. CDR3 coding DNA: TGCGCCAGCAGCCAAGCGGGGGTTGGTGGAAACACCATATATTTT. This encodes CASSQAGVGGNTIYF.

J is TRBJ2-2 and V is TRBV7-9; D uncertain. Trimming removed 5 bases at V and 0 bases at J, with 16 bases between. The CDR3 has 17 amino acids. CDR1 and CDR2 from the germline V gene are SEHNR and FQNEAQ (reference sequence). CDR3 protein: CASSPGDGPANTGELFF. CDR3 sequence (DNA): TGTGCCAGCAGCCCCGGAGACGGTCCCGCGAACACCGGGGAGCTGTTTTTT.

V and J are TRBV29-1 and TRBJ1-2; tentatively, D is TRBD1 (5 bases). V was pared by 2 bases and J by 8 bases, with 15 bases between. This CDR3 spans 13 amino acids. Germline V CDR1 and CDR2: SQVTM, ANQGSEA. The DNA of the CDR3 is TGCAGCGTTGAATTCGGTGGCAGGGCGGGCTACACCTTC. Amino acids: CSVEFGGRAGYTF.

Here the CDR3 reads CASSDSGGYGYTF. For the CDR3, the DNA is TGTGCCAGCAGTGACTCGGGAGGTTATGGCTACACCTTC. This chain joins TRBV6-4 and TRBJ1-2; D call uncertain. The V end was cut by 0 bases, the J end by 5 bases, with 7 bases between. This CDR3 has 13 residues. CDR1 is MRHNA and CDR2 is SNTAGT in the germline V gene.

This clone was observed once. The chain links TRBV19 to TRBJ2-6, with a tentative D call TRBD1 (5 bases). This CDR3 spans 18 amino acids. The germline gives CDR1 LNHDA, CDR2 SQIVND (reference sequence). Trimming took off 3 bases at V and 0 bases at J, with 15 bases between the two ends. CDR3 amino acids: CASSIAQGMDSGANVLTF. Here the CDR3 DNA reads TGTGCCAGTAGTATCGCCCAGGGTATGGACTCTGGGGCCAACGTCCTGACTTTC.

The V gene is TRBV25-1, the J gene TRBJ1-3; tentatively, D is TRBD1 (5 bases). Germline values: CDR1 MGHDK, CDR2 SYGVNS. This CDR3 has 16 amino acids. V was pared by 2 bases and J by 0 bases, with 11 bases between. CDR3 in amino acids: CASSEGTLSSGNTIYF. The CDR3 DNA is TGTGCCAGCAGTGAAGGGACTCTAAGCTCTGGAAACACCATATATTTT.

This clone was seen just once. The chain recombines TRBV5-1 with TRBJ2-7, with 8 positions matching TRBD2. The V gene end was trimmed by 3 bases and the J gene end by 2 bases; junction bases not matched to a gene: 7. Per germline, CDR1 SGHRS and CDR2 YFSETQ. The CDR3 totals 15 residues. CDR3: CASSWSGGPTYEQYF. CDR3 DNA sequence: TGCGCCAGCAGCTGGTCGGGGGGGCCAACCTACGAGCAGTACTTC. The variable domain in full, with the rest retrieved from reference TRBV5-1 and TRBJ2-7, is KAGVTQTPRYLIKTRGQQVTLSCSPISGHRSVSWYQQTPGQGLQFLFEYFSETQRNKGNFPGRFSGRQFSNSRSEMNVSTLELGDSALYLCASSWSGGPTYEQYFGPGTRLTVT.

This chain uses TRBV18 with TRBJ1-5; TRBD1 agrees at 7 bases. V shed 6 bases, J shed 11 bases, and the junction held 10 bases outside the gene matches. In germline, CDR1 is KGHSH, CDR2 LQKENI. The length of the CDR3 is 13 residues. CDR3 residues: CASSGQAGEAQHF. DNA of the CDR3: TGTGCCAGCTCCGGACAGGCCGGTGAAGCCCAGCATTTT. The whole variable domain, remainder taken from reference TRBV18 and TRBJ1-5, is NAGVMQNPRHLVRRRGQEARLRCSPMKGHSHVYWYRQLPEEGLKFMVYLQKENIIDESGMPKERFSAEFPKEGPSILRIQQVVRGDSAAYFCASSGQAGEAQHFGDGTRLSIL.

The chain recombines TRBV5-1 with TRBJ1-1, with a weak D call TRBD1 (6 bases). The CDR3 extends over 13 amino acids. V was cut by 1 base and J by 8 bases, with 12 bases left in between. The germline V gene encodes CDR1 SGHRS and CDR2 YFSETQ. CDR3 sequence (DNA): TGCGCCAGCAGCTTGTCCACCGGGACAGAAGCTTTCTTT. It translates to CASSLSTGTEAFF.

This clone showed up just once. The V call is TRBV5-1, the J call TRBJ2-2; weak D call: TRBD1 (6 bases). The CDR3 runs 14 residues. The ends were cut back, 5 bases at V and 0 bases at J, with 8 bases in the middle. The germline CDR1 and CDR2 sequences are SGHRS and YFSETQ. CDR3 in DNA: TGCGCCAGCAGGGACAGACCGAACACCGGGGAGCTGTTTTTT. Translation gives CASRDRPNTGELFF.

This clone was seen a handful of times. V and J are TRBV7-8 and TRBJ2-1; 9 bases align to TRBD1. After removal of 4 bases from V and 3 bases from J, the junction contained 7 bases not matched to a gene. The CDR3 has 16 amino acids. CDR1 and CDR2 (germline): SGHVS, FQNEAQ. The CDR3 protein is CASSYDRGSFYNEQFF. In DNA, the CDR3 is TGTGCCAGCAGCTATGACAGGGGGTCCTTCTACAATGAGCAGTTCTTC.

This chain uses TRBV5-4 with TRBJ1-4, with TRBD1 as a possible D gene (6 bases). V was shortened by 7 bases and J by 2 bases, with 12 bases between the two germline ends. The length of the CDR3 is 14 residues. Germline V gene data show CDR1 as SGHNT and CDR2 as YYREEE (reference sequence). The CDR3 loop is CASGRDRTNEKLFF. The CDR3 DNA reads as TGTGCCAGCGGGAGAGACAGGACTAATGAAAAACTGTTTTTT.

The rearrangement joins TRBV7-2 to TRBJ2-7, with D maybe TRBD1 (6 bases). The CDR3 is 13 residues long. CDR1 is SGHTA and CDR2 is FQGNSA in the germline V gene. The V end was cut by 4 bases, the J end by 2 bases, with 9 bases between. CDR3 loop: CASSSDRTYEQYF. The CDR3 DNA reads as TGTGCCAGCAGCTCCGACAGGACCTACGAGCAGTACTTC.

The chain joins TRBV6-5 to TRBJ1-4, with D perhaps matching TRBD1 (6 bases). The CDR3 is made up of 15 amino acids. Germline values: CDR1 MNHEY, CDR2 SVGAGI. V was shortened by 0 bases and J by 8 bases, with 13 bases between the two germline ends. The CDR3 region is CASSYSNQGKEKLFF. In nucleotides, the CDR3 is TGTGCCAGCAGTTACTCTAACCAGGGGAAGGAAAAACTGTTTTTT.

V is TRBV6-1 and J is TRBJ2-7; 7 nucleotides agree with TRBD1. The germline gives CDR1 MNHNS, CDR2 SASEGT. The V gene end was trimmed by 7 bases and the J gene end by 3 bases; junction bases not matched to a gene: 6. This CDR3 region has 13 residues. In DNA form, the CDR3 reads TGTGCCAGCACCCGGACAGGAAACTACGAGCAGTACTTC. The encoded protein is CASTRTGNYEQYF.

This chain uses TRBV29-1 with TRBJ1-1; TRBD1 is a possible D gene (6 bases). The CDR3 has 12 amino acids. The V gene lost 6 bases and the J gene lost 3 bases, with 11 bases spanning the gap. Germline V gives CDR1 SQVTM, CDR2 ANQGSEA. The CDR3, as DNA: TGCAGCGTCATGGACAGTGACACTGAAGCTTTCTTT. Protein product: CSVMDSDTEAFF.

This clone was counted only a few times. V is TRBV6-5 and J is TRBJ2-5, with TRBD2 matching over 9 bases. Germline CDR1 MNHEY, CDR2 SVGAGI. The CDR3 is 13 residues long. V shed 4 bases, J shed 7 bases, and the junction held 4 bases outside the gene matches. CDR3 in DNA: TGTGCCAGCAGTTTAGGCGGGGGGGGGACCCAGTACTTC. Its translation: CASSLGGGGTQYF.

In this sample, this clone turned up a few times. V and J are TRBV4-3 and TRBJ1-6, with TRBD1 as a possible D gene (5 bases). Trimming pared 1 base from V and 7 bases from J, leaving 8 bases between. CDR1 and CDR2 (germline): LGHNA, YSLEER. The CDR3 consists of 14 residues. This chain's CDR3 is CASSQGGGNSPLHF. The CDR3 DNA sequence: TGCGCCAGCAGCCAAGGGGGGGGAAATTCACCCCTCCACTTT.

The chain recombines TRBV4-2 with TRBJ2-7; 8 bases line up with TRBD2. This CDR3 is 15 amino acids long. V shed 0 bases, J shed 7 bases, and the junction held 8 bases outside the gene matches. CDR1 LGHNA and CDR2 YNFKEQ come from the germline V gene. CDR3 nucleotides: TGTGCCAGCAGCCAAGATCCAGCGGGGGAACGTGAGCAGTACTTC. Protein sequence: CASSQDPAGEREQYF.

The CDR3 bases are TGCGCCAGCAGCTTGGCGGTGACAGGGGGAACTGAAGCTTTCTTT. Encoded protein: CASSLAVTGGTEAFF. The chain joins TRBV5-1 to TRBJ1-1, with 9 bases aligning to TRBD1. The CDR3 sequence is 15 residues long. Germline loops: CDR1 SGHRS, CDR2 YFSETQ. After removal of 0 bases from V and 5 bases from J, the junction contained 5 bases not matched to a gene.

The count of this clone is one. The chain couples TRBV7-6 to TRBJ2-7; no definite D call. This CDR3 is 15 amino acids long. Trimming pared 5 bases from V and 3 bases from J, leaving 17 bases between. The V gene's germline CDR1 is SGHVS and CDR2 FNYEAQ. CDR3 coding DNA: TGTGCCAGCAGCCGCGACATACTCAGGTACTACGAGCAGTACTTC. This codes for CASSRDILRYYEQYF.

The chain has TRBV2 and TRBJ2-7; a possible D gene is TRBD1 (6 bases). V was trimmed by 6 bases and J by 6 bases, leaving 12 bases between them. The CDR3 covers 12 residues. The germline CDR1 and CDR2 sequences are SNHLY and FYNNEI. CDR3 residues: CASRPTGIEQYF. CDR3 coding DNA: TGTGCCAGCAGACCCACAGGGATCGAGCAGTACTTC.

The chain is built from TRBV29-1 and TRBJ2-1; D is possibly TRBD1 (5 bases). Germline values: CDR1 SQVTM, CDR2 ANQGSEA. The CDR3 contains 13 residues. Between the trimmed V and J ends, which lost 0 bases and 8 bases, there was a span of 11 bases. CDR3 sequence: CSVEDRRVDEQFF. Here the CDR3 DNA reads TGCAGCGTTGAAGATCGCAGGGTTGATGAGCAGTTCTTC.

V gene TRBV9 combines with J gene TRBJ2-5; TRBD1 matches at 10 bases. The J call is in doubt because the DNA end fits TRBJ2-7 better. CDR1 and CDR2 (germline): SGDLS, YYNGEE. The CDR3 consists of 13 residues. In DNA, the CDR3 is TGTGCCAGCAGCCGGGACAGGGGTGACGAGCAGTACTTC. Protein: CASSRDRGDEQYF.

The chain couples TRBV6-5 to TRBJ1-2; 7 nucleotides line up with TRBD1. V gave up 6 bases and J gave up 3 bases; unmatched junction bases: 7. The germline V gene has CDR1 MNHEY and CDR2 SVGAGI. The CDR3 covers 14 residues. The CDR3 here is CASRQYRGDYGYTF. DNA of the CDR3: TGTGCCAGCAGGCAATACAGGGGTGACTATGGCTACACCTTC.

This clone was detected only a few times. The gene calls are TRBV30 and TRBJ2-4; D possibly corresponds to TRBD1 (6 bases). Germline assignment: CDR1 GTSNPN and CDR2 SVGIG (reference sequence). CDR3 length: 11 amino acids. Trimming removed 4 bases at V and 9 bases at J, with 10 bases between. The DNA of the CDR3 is TGTGCCTGGACAACAGGGAGCATTCAGTACTTC. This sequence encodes CAWTTGSIQYF.